This record concerns one T cell receptor (beta chain) sequence. The data are from a study of CD8+ T cells in alopecia areata. Background on the study: Percent affected scalp area, the SALT score, rated treated patients' severity.

TCR sequencing used cDNA made by reverse transcription of extracted RNA. Some clones are missing from TCRdb's copy, which holds only in-frame ones; the method was immunoSEQ multiplex PCR. The repertoire consists of some 220,000 clones, with under 75% occurring once and the leading ten covering 1.6%. Treatment reported: oral pan-JAK inhibitor, 5-10 mg twice daily. Peripheral blood samples and lesional scalp punch biopsies were obtained from alopecia areata patients. Germline-derived CDR1 and CDR2 are LNHDA and SQIVND (reference sequence). The CDR3 contains 15 residues. V was trimmed by 1 base and J by 3 bases, leaving 10 bases between them.

This TCR came from a human donor with alopecia areata. The sample consisted of CD4+ T cells sorted from blood, taken at week 4, from a patient treated with tofacitinib. The chain employs TRBV19 and TRBJ1-5; D is perhaps TRBD1 (5 bases). The CDR3, as DNA: TGTGCCAGTAGTATAGTGCAAGGGGACAATCAGCCCCAGCATTTT. Translation gives CASSIVQGDNQPQHF.